The rows below give T cell receptor beta chains drawn from one sample of a study of CD8 T cells in Susac syndrome. Via MiXCR, TCRdb re-called the immunoSEQ multiplex PCR reads, giving one row per CDR3 protein. Altogether a few hundred thousand distinct CDR3 sequences are present, about 91% being singletons, with the ten largest covering less than 0.2%. The sequencing input was CD8+ T cells from PBMCs. These receptors were taken from a human donor with multiple sclerosis. Both conserved end residues are part of each CDR3. The D gene is left open where the match is weak. Clone size is shown for a subset of rows, as once, few, many or a class of expanded clone.

j_call,d_call,v_call,clone_size,cdr3_nt,cdr3_aa
TRBJ2-4,TRBD2,TRBV4-1,-,TGCGCCAGCAGGTCGACTAGCGGGGTAACCGACATTCAGTACTTC,CASRSTSGVTDIQYF
TRBJ2-7,-,TRBV28,once,TGTGCCAGCAGTTTAAGGGGGGACGCCTACGAGCAGTACTTC,CASSLRGDAYEQYF
TRBJ1-2,TRBD1,TRBV2,-,TGTGCCAGCAGTAGCTGGACAGGGAACTATGGCTACACCTTC,CASSSWTGNYGYTF
TRBJ2-7,TRBD2,TRBV5-4,-,TGTGCCAGCAGCTTGGGCGCGGGGGGTACCTACGAGCAGTACTTC,CASSLGAGGTYEQYF
TRBJ2-7,-,TRBV30,-,TGTGCCTGGAGTCCAAGCCCGGGCGGGGAACCCTACGAGCAGTACTTC,CAWSPSPGGEPYEQYF
TRBJ2-7,-,TRBV4-3,once,TGCGCCAGCAGCCAGGGAGAGAACTACGAGCAGTACTTC,CASSQGENYEQYF
TRBJ2-2,TRBD2,TRBV27,-,TGTGCCAGCAGTCGCCAGCGGGGTGGGACCGGGGAGCTGTTTTTT,CASSRQRGGTGELFF
TRBJ2-7,-,TRBV9,-,TGTGCCAGCAGCGTAGAAGGCGGCGAGCAGTACTTC,CASSVEGGEQYF
TRBJ2-1,-,TRBV5-6,-,TGTGCCAGCCCTGTGGGCCTACCATACAATGAGCAGTTCTTC,CASPVGLPYNEQFF
TRBJ1-5,-,TRBV20-1,-,TGCAGTGCCCGCCAGTTGGGGGGATCCTCAGAGAGTGGCAATCAGCCCCAGCATTTT,CSARQLGGSSESGNQPQHF
TRBJ1-2,TRBD1,TRBV14,-,TGTGCCAGCAGCCAAGATCCGGGACAGAGCTACACCTTC,CASSQDPGQSYTF
TRBJ1-1,-,TRBV6-5,-,TGTGCCAGCAGTTACCGGCAGGGCATTGAAGCTTTCTTT,CASSYRQGIEAFF
TRBJ2-1,TRBD1,TRBV7-6,-,TGTGCCGCATCCCAGGGGGATTTGGATGAGCAGTTCTTC,CAASQGDLDEQFF
TRBJ2-1,TRBD1,TRBV13,-,TGTGCCAGCAGCTTAGGACAGGGGGGAGCAGGCAATGAGCAGTTCTTC,CASSLGQGGAGNEQFF
TRBJ2-1,-,TRBV7-8,-,TGTGCCAGCAGCCTAGTGGGTTTTAATGAGCAGTTCTTC,CASSLVGFNEQFF
TRBJ2-7,-,TRBV29-1,-,TGCAGCGTTGAAGACGGGGGAGCGTACGAGCAGTACTTC,CSVEDGGAYEQYF
TRBJ2-3,TRBD1,TRBV20-1,-,TGCAGTGCGTATGGGACAGCTTCTAGCACAGATACGCAGTATTTT,CSAYGTASSTDTQYF
TRBJ1-2,-,TRBV5-4,-,TGTGCCAGCAGTTCCGGGTCCATCTATGGCTACACCTTC,CASSSGSIYGYTF
TRBJ2-5,-,TRBV15,-,TGTGCCACCAGCAGAGATGTGTGGATCCGGACCCAGTACTTC,CATSRDVWIRTQYF
TRBJ1-2,-,TRBV9,-,TGTGCCAGCAGCCCCAGCGAGGCGTCGGATGGCTACACCTTC,CASSPSEASDGYTF
TRBJ2-2,-,TRBV7-9,once,TGTGCCAGCGGGACAACGAACACCGGGGAGCTGTTTTTT,CASGTTNTGELFF
TRBJ2-5,TRBD2,TRBV6-2/TRBV6-3,-,TGTGCCAGCAGGGAACCGGGAGGAGAGACCCAGTACTTC,CASREPGGETQYF
TRBJ2-3,-,TRBV7-2,-,TGTGCCAGCAGCTCGGTCCTGAGACGGGAGACAACAGATACGCAGTATTTT,CASSSVLRRETTDTQYF
TRBJ2-7,TRBD1,TRBV7-6,-,TGTGCCAGCAGCCCGGGGACAGGGCCCACCTACGAGCAGTACTTC,CASSPGTGPTYEQYF
TRBJ1-1,-,TRBV9,-,TGTGCCAGCAGCGTGGGGGCGAACACTGAAGCTTTCTTT,CASSVGANTEAFF
TRBJ2-1,-,TRBV6-5,-,TGTGCCAGCAGTTACTCGAGGGGGATCTCCTACAATGAGCAGTTCTTC,CASSYSRGISYNEQFF
TRBJ1-2,TRBD1,TRBV5-1,-,TGCGCCAGCAGCGCCGGGACAGGGGTCCCTCGGGACTATGGCTACACCTTC,CASSAGTGVPRDYGYTF
TRBJ2-6,TRBD1,TRBV7-2,-,TGTGCCAGCAGCTTAGGGACAGGTGCACTCTCTGGGGCCAACGTCCTGACTTTC,CASSLGTGALSGANVLTF
TRBJ2-7,-,TRBV20-1,-,TGCAGTGCTACAGGATCCCGCTACGAGCAGTACTTC,CSATGSRYEQYF
TRBJ2-1,TRBD1,TRBV9,-,TGTGCCAGCAGCCCGACAGGGGTAAATGGCCCCTACAATGAGCAGTTCTTC,CASSPTGVNGPYNEQFF
TRBJ2-3,-,TRBV20-1,-,TGCAGTGCTAGGTGGGATACGCAGTATTTT,CSARWDTQYF
TRBJ1-5,TRBD1,TRBV5-6,-,TGTGCCAGCAGCGCCATGACAGGGGGCAATCAGCCCCAGCATTTT,CASSAMTGGNQPQHF
TRBJ1-3,-,TRBV4-1,-,TGCGCCAGCAGCCAGGACGGAAACACCATATATTTT,CASSQDGNTIYF
TRBJ1-1,TRBD1,TRBV12-3/TRBV12-4,-,TGTGCCAGCAGTCCCGGGACAGTGAACACTGAAGCTTTCTTT,CASSPGTVNTEAFF
TRBJ2-5,-,TRBV28,-,TGTGCCAGCAGTCCTCAATCGGGGCATCCTCAAGAGACCCAGTACTTC,CASSPQSGHPQETQYF
TRBJ2-1,-,TRBV27,-,TGTGCCAGCAGTTTAGGAGTTGGAGGGAATGAGCAGTTCTTC,CASSLGVGGNEQFF
TRBJ2-2,TRBD2,TRBV5-5,-,TGTGCCAGCAGCTTGGATTTGGCGGGGGGATACACCGGGGAGCTGTTTTTT,CASSLDLAGGYTGELFF
TRBJ1-1,TRBD1,TRBV12-3/TRBV12-4,-,TGTGCCAGCAGTCCTAGGGGACAGGGGGCGCGTTGGGAGACTGAAGCTTTCTTT,CASSPRGQGARWETEAFF
TRBJ2-7,-,TRBV30,-,TGTGCCTGGAGTGACAGGGCCTACGAGCAGTACTTC,CAWSDRAYEQYF
TRBJ1-4,-,TRBV15,-,TGTGCCACCAGGAACACCGGTATTAGGGGAAATGAAAAACTGTTTTTT,CATRNTGIRGNEKLFF